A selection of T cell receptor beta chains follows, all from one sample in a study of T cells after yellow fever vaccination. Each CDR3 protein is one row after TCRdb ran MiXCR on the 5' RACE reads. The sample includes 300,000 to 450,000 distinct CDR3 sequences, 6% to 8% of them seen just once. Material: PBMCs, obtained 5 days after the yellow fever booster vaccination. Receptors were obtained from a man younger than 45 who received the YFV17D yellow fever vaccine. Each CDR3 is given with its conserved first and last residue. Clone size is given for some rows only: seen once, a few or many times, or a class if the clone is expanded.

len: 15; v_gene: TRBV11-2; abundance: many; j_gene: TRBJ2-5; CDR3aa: CASSLAGTGWETQYF
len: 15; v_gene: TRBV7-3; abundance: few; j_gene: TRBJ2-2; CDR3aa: CASSSGLALTGELFF
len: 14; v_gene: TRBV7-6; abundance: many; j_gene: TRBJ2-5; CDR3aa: CASSWDRNQETQYF
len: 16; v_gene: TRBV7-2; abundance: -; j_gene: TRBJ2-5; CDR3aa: CASSLESAGGSGTQYF
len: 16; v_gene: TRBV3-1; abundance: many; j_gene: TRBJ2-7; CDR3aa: CASSQGISGLTFEQYF
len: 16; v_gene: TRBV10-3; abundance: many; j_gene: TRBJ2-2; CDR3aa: CAISGVGIENTGELFF
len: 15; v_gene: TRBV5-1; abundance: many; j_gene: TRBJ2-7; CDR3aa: CASSLADRGVYEQYF
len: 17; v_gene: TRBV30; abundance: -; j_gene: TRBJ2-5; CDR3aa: CAWSVTRTPTAGGAQYF
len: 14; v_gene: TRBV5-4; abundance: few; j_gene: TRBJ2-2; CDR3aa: CASSSVFEAGELFF
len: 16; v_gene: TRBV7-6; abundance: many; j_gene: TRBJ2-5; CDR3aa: CASSRGTSKAPETQYF
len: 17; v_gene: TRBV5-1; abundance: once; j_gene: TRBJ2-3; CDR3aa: CASSLGTGRKDTDTQYF
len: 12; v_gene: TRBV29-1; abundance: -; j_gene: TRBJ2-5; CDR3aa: CSVDPGPETQYF
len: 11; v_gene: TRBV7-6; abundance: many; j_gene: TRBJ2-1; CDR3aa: CASSRDNEQFF
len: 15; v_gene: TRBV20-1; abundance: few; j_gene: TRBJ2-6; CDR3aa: CSATPGSSGANVLTF
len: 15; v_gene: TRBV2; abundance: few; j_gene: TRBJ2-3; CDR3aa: CASKRTSGSTDTQYF
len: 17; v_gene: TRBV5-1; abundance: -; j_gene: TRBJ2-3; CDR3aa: CASSLHNSQGSTDTQYF
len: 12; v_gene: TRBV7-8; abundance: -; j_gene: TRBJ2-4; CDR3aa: CASSEVPGRRVF
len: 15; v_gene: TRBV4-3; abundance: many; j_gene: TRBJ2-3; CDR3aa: CASSQAATVQDTQYF
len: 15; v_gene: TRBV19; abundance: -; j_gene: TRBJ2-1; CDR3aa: CASSELAGIYNEQFF
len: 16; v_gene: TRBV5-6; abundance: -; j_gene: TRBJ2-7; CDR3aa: CASSSRLAGGIYEQYF
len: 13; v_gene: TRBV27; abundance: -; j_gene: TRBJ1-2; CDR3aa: CASSPGLGGGYTF
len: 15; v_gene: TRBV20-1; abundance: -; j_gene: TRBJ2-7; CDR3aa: CSARVISSGTYEQYF